This TCR beta chain was sequenced in a study of T cell responses to AZD1222 COVID-19 vaccine. Whole-study findings and limits: Repertoires were obtained only post-peak T cell response. Spike-specific TCR breadth and depth both grew after two AZD1222 doses.

The CDR3 runs to 15 residues. CDR1 is SGDLS and CDR2 is YYNGEE in the germline V gene. V shed 1 base and J 4 bases; nucleotides not matched to a gene: 6. Here immunoSEQ multiplex PCR was the method, and the copy in TCRdb shows in-frame clones only, minus some. The sample records 86,000 or so clones, roughly 89% being singletons. As regards this clone: What it binds is not known.

The chain employs TRBV9 and TRBJ2-5, with 8 bases identical to TRBD2. The receptor's source is an adult in good health. The sequenced sample was peripheral blood, obtained on day 0 of AZD1222 vaccination. The CDR3 is CASSVSSGGRETQYF. CDR3 bases: TGTGCCAGCAGCGTATCCTCGGGGGGGCGAGAGACCCAGTACTTC.